The source of this TCR beta chain is a study of blood T cell repertoires in COVID-19. Study overall: The United States, Italy and Spain supplied acute and convalescent COVID-19 samples. Nucleic acid was either cDNA or gDNA, and it came from T cells, B-cell-depleted T cells, or PBMCs.

Germline V gives CDR1 MDHEN, CDR2 SYDVKM. Germline trimming cut 3 bases from V and 2 bases from J; bases unmatched to any gene: 5. The CDR3 sequence is 16 residues long. Authors' methods: Estimation of nucleated cell counts was performed using reference gene primer amplification. Clones were sequenced by immunoSEQ multiplex PCR, and TCRdb holds only the in-frame ones, with some missing. From that table come the V and J calls and clone size; the DNA was used to work out D and trimming. This table holds 45,000 or so clones, around 82% found once. Sequencing was done on a sample of peripheral blood. The chain carries TRBV28 and TRBJ2-3, with 10 bases that match TRBD1. The source is a woman in her sixties or seventies with acute or convalescent COVID-19. CDR3 region: CASSLAGTGATDTQYF. CDR3 nucleotide sequence: TGTGCCAGCAGTTTGGCTGGGACAGGGGCCACAGATACGCAGTATTTT.